Below, one T cell receptor (beta chain) is given with its context. These data come from a study of blood T cell repertoires in COVID-19. Clones were sequenced by immunoSEQ multiplex PCR, and TCRdb holds only the in-frame ones, with some missing. The data show around 400,000 clones, about 87% seen once. CDR1 LNHNV and CDR2 YYDKDF come from the germline V gene (reference sequence). V gave up 5 bases and J gave up 0 bases; unmatched junction bases: 2. The CDR3 sequence is 15 residues long. V usage is TRBV15 and J usage is TRBJ1-4; the match to TRBD1 covers 8 bases. The source material was peripheral blood. This clonotype originated in a woman aged 55-70 years with COVID-19, enrolled during active disease. The DNA of the CDR3 is TGTGCCACCAGCTTCAGGGGGCCAACTAATGAAAAACTGTTTTTT. It translates to CATSFRGPTNEKLFF.